These 8 T cell receptor beta chains share one sample of origin, sequenced in a study of CD8+ T cells in alopecia areata. The sequencing template was cDNA reverse transcribed from extracted RNA. Method: immunoSEQ multiplex PCR; TCRdb's copy keeps in-frame clones and lacks some. The data show more than 90,000 clones, less than 80% seen once. The specimen was CD4+ T cells sorted from blood. The receptors stem from a human donor in good health.

V is TRBV27 and J is TRBJ2-5; 7 nucleotides match TRBD1. From germline, CDR1 is MNHEY and CDR2 SMNVEV (reference sequence). The V and J ends lost 6 bases and 5 bases, in that order; junction bases with no gene match: 12. The CDR3 contains 15 residues. The CDR3 here is CASSLTTRGSETQYF. In DNA form, the CDR3 reads TGTGCCAGCAGCCTGACTACCAGGGGGTCCGAGACCCAGTACTTC.

The rearrangement uses TRBV19 and TRBJ1-5, with TRBD1 matching over 8 bases. V lost 5 bases and J lost 3; bases outside the gene matches: 3. The V gene's germline CDR1 is LNHDA and CDR2 SQIVND (reference sequence). The CDR3 spans 14 residues. Written as DNA, the CDR3 is TGTGCCAGTAGTCCGACAGGGGTCAATCAGCCCCAGCATTTT. Its translation is CASSPTGVNQPQHF.

The count of this clone is one. The V and J genes are TRBV7-2 and TRBJ2-4; tentatively, D is TRBD1 (5 bases). CDR3 length: 15 amino acids. Between the trimmed V and J ends, which lost 5 bases and 2 bases, there was a span of 13 bases. Germline values: CDR1 SGHTA, CDR2 FQGNSA. Here the CDR3 reads CASSVSGISKNIQYF. Written as DNA, the CDR3 is TGTGCCAGCAGCGTATCAGGGATATCCAAAAACATTCAGTACTTC.

This chain joins TRBV7-9 and TRBJ2-7; D tentatively reads TRBD1 or TRBD2 (5 bases each). This CDR3 contains 15 residues. Looked up from germline, CDR1 is SEHNR and CDR2 is FQNEAQ (reference sequence). Trimming removed 5 bases at V and 3 bases at J, with 17 bases between. CDR3 in DNA: TGTGCCAGCAGCCCTTATGGTTCGGGGCTCTACGAGCAGTACTTC. Translated: CASSPYGSGLYEQYF.

This clone appeared a few times. The chain recombines TRBV5-1 with TRBJ2-1, with 9 bases fitting TRBD1. The CDR3 spans 15 residues. The germline gives CDR1 SGHRS, CDR2 YFSETQ. V dropped 5 bases and J dropped 9; count of bases not matched to a gene: 12. The CDR3 spells CASRPGQGILGEQFF. The CDR3, as DNA: TGCGCCAGCAGACCAGGACAGGGGATTCTTGGTGAGCAGTTCTTC. Full variable domain (remainder filled in from reference TRBV5-1 and TRBJ2-1): KAGVTQTPRYLIKTRGQQVTLSCSPISGHRSVSWYQQTPGQGLQFLFEYFSETQRNKGNFPGRFSGRQFSNSRSEMNVSTLELGDSALYLCASRPGQGILGEQFFGPGTRLTVL.

The table lists this clone with a few counts. The chain has TRBV5-1 and TRBJ1-5; D not certain. The CDR3 spans 14 residues. Germline CDR1 is SGHRS and CDR2 is YFSETQ. V was cut by 4 bases and J by 3 bases, with 11 bases left in between. The CDR3 loop reads CASSPGLDNQPQHF. The CDR3, as DNA: TGCGCCAGCAGCCCAGGACTCGACAATCAGCCCCAGCATTTT. The full variable domain, rest sourced from reference TRBV5-1 and TRBJ1-5, is KAGVTQTPRYLIKTRGQQVTLSCSPISGHRSVSWYQQTPGQGLQFLFEYFSETQRNKGNFPGRFSGRQFSNSRSEMNVSTLELGDSALYLCASSPGLDNQPQHFGDGTRLSIL.

The chain combines TRBV30 with TRBJ1-1; no clear D. V shed 0 bases and J shed 1 base, with 12 bases lying between them. Germline V gene sequence: CDR1 GTSNPN, CDR2 SVGIG (reference sequence). The CDR3 has 15 amino acids. CDR3 in amino acids: CAWSVRGLTNTEAFF. Here the CDR3 DNA reads TGTGCCTGGAGTGTAAGAGGCCTGACGAACACTGAAGCTTTCTTT. The whole variable domain, remainder taken from reference TRBV30 and TRBJ1-1, is SQTIHQWPATLVQPVGSPLSLECTVEGTSNPNLYWYRQAAGRGLQLLFYSVGIGQISSEVPQNLSASRPQDRQFILSSKKLLLSDSGFYLCAWSVRGLTNTEAFFGQGTRLTVV.

V usage is TRBV27 and J usage is TRBJ2-7; TRBD1 might be the D (6 bases). CDR1 is MNHEY and CDR2 is SMNVEV in the germline V gene (reference sequence). The CDR3 covers 17 residues. V lost 0 bases to trimming and J lost 5 bases, with 20 bases between them. The chain's CDR3 is CASSLSQGHRAMDEQYF. The CDR3, as DNA: TGTGCCAGCAGTTTATCGCAGGGGCACAGGGCCATGGACGAGCAGTACTTC.